This T cell receptor (beta chain) is from a study of early T cells in non-severe SARS-CoV-2 infection. A single record per CDR3 protein comes from TCRdb applying MiXCR to the 5' RACE reads. This sample yields tens of thousands of distinct CDR3 sequences, of which approximately 13% are seen a single time; about 5.2% belongs to the top ten. The junction had 8 bases not matched to a gene; V was cut back by 5 bases and J by 5 bases. This CDR3 has 15 amino acids. The germline gives CDR1 MNHEY, CDR2 SVGAGI. This clonotype was observed many times. This rearrangement joins TRBV6-5 to TRBJ2-2, with TRBD1 matching 7 bases. Sequenced input: whole blood. The TCR originated in an adult who was a healthcare worker with PCR-confirmed SARS-CoV-2 infection or an uninfected control (not recorded which). The CDR3 sequence is CASSRYRGGTGELFF. The CDR3 nucleotides are TGTGCCAGCAGTCGCTACAGGGGTGGAACCGGGGAGCTGTTTTTT.